A selection of T cell receptor beta chains follows, all from one sample in a study of radiotherapy plus CTLA-4 blockade in lung cancer. Data came from immunoSEQ multiplex PCR; TCRdb stores just in-frame clones and leaves some out. The sample has about 88,000 clones, about two thirds seen once. This sample comprised peripheral blood, obtained from a patient treated with radiotherapy plus ipilimumab. These receptors were collected from a human donor with non-small cell lung cancer that progressed on radiotherapy plus ipilimumab. The CDR3 runs from the conserved cysteine through the conserved F or W. The order of the fields is D gene, J gene, clone size, V gene, CDR3 protein, CDR3 DNA. D genes are given only for firm matches. Clone size is shown for a subset of rows, as once, few, many or a class of expanded clone.

>TRBD1|TRBJ1-2|few|TRBV11-2
CASSSMTGFVYGYTF
TGTGCCAGCAGCTCTATGACAGGGTTCGTCTATGGCTACACCTTC
>-|TRBJ1-3|few|TRBV19
CASSIDISSGNTIYF
TGTGCCAGTAGTATTGACATCTCCTCTGGAAACACCATATATTTT
>-|TRBJ2-7|-|TRBV2
CASCCSGTASSYEQYF
TGTGCCAGCTGCTGCTCCGGGACGGCGAGCTCCTACGAGCAGTACTTC
>TRBD1|TRBJ2-7|-|TRBV6-5
CASRPGQGYEQYF
TGTGCCAGCAGACCGGGACAGGGATACGAGCAGTACTTC
>-|TRBJ1-2|-|TRBV28
CASASGGQGGGGGYGYTF
TGTGCCAGCGCCTCTGGAGGGCAAGGGGGGGGTGGAGGGTATGGCTACACCTTC
>TRBD1|TRBJ2-1|-|TRBV27
CASSSGTGGGEQFF
TGTGCCAGCAGTTCCGGGACAGGGGGGGGTGAGCAGTTCTTC
>-|TRBJ2-1|-|TRBV11-3
CASSSNSEQFF
TGTGCCAGCAGCTCAAATAGTGAGCAGTTCTTC
>-|TRBJ1-2|few|TRBV25-1
CASSDSTDSYGYTF
TGTGCCAGCAGTGATTCGACAGATTCCTATGGCTACACCTTC
>-|TRBJ2-7|once|TRBV19
CASSPQRTGQDEQYF
TGTGCCAGTAGCCCCCAAAGGACCGGCCAGGACGAGCAGTACTTC
>-|TRBJ1-3|-|TRBV27
CASSFGRGNTIYF
TGTGCCAGCAGTTTTGGGAGAGGAAACACCATATATTTT
>TRBD2|TRBJ2-2|-|TRBV11-3
CASSGTVAGGPTNTGELFF
TGTGCCAGCAGCGGCACGGTAGCGGGAGGGCCGACGAACACCGGGGAGCTGTTTTTT
>TRBD1|TRBJ1-6|few|TRBV4-3
CASSTGTGPHSPLHF
TGCGCCAGCAGCACGGGGACAGGGCCTCATTCACCCCTCCACTTT
>TRBD1|TRBJ1-5|-|TRBV9
CASSQGTGNQPQHF
TGTGCCAGCAGCCAAGGGACAGGCAATCAGCCCCAGCATTTT
>-|TRBJ1-2|-|TRBV6-6
CASSSNRDSGGYTF
TGTGCCAGCAGCAGTAACAGGGATTCGGGAGGCTACACCTTC
>-|TRBJ1-1|few|TRBV6-1
CASSEVGANTEAFF
TGTGCCAGCAGTGAAGTAGGGGCGAACACTGAAGCTTTCTTT
>-|TRBJ1-4|medium-sized|TRBV27
CASSFGEKLFF
TGTGCCAGCAGTTTCGGTGAAAAACTGTTTTTT
>-|TRBJ1-1|-|TRBV6-6
CASSYEVRNTEAFF
TGTGCCAGCAGTTACGAAGTCAGGAACACTGAAGCTTTCTTT
>-|TRBJ1-1|many|TRBV6-1
CASSAHNAAGNTEAFF
TGTGCCAGCAGTGCCCACAACGCGGCTGGGAACACTGAAGCTTTCTTT
>-|TRBJ2-4|few|TRBV20-1
CSARVGRQYF
TGCAGTGCTAGGGTAGGGCGTCAGTACTTC
>TRBD2|TRBJ2-5|-|TRBV7-8
CASSLPTSGGQETQYF
TGTGCCAGCAGCTTACCAACTAGCGGGGGACAAGAGACCCAGTACTTC
>-|TRBJ2-7|-|TRBV19
CASKGNHEQYF
TGTGCCAGTAAGGGAAATCACGAGCAGTACTTC